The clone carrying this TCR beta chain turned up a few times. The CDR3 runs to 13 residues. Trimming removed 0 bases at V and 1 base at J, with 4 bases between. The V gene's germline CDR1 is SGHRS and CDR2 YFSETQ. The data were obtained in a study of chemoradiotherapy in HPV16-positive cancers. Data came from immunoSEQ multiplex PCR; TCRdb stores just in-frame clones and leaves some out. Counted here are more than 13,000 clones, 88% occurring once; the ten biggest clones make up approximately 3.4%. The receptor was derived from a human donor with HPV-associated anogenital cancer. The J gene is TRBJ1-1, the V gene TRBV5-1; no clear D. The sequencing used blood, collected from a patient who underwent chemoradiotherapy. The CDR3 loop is CASSLGANTEAFF. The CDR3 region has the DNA TGCGCCAGCAGCTTGGGGGCGAACACTGAAGCTTTCTTT.